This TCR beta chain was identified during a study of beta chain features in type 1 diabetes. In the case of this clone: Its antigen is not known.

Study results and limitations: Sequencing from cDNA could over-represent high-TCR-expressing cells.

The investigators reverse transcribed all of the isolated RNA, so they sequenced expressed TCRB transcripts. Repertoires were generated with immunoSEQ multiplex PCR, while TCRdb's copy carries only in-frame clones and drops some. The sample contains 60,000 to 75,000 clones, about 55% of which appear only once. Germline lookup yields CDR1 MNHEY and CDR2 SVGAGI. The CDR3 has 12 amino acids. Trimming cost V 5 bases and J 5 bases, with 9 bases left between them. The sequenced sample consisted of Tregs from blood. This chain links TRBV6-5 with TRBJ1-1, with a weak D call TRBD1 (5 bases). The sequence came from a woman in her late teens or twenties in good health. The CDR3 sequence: CASSPQVTEAFF. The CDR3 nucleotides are TGTGCCAGCAGTCCACAGGTGACTGAAGCTTTCTTT.